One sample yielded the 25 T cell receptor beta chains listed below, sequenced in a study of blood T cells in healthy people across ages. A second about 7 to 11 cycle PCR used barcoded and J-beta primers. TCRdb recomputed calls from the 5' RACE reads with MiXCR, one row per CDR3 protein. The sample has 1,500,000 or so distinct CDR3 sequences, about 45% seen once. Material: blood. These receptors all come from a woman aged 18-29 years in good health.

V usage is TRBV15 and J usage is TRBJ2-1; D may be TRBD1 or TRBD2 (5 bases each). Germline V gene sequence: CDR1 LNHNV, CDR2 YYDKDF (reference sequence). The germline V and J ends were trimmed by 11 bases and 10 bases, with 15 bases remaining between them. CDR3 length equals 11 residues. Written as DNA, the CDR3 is TGTGCCGTCCGGGACGGCTACGAGCAGTTCTTC. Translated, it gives CAVRDGYEQFF.

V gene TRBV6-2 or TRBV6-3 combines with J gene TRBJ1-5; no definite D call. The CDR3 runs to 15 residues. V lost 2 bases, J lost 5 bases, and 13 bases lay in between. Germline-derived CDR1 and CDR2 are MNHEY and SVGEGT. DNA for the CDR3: TGTGCCAGCAGTTACCTGGACGGAAACGATCAGCCCCAGCATTTT. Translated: CASSYLDGNDQPQHF.

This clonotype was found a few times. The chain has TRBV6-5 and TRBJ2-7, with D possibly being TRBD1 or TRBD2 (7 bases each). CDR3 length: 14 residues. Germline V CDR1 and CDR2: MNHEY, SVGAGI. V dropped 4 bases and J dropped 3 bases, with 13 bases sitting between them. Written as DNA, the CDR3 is TGTGCCAGCAGTTGGGAGGGGGCCTTCTACGAGCAGTACTTC. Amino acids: CASSWEGAFYEQYF.

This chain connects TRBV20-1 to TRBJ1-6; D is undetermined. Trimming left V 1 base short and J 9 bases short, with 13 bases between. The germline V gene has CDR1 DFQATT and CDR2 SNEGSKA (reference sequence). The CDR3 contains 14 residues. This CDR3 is CSARVGIWGSPLHF. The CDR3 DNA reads TGCAGTGCTAGAGTGGGGATCTGGGGTTCACCCCTCCACTTT.

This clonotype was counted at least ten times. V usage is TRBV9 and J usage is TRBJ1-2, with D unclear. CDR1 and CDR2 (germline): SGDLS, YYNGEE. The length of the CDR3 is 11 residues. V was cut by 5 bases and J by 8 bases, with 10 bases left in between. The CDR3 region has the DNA TGTGCCAGCAGTGCACTGGGAGGCTACACCTTC. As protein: CASSALGGYTF.

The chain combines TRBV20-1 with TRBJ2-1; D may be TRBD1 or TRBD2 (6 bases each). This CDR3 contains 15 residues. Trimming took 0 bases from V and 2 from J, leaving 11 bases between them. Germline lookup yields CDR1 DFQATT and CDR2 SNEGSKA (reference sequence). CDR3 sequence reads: CSARDKGGPYNEQFF. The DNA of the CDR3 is TGCAGTGCTAGAGATAAGGGGGGACCCTACAATGAGCAGTTCTTC.

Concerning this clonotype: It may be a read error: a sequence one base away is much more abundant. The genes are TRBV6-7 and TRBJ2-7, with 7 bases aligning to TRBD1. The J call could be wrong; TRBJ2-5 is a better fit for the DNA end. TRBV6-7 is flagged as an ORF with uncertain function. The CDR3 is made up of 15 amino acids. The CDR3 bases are TGTGCCAGCAGTACCTTGGCAGGGGGAGAGGAGACCCAGTACTTC. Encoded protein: CASSTLAGGEETQYF.

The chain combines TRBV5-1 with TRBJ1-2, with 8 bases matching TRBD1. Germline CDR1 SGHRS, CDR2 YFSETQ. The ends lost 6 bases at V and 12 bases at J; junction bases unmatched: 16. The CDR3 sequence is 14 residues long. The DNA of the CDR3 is TGCGCCAGCACCTTACAACCGGGACAGGAAGAGGACACCTTC. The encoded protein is CASTLQPGQEEDTF.

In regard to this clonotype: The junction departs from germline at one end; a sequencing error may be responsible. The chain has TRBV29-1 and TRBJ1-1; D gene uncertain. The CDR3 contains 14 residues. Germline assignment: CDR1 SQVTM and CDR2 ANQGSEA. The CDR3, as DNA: TGCAGCGCTGAACAGATCCAAAGGGTCACTGAAGCTTTCTTT. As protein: CSAEQIQRVTEAFF.

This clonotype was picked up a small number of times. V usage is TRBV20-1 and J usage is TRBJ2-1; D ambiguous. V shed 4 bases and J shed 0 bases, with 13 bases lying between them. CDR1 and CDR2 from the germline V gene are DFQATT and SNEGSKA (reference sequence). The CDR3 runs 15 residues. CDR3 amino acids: CSANHLQVSYNEQFF. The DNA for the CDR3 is TGCAGTGCTAACCACCTTCAGGTCTCCTACAATGAGCAGTTCTTC.

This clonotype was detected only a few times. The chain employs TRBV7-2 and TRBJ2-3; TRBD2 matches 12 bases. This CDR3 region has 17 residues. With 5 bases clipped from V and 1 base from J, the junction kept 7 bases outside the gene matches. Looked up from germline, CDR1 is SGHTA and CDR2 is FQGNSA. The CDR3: CASSDKRTSGGTDTQYF. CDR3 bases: TGTGCCAGCAGCGATAAGAGGACTAGCGGGGGCACAGATACGCAGTATTTT.

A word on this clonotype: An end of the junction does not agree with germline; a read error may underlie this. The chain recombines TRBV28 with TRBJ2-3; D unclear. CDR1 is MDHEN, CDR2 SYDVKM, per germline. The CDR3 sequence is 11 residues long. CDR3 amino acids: CTSSRTDTQYF. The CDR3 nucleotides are TGTACCAGCAGCCGTACCGATACGCAGTATTTT.

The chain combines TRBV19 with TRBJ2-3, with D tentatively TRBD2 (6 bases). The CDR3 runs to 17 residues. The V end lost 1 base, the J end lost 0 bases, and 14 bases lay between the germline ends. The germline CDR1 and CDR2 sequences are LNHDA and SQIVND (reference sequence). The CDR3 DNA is TGTGCCAGTAGTATAGGACTACTAGCTGCTAGCACAGATACGCAGTATTTT. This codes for CASSIGLLAASTDTQYF. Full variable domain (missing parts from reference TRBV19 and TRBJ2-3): DGGITQSPKYLFRKEGQNVTLSCEQNLNHDAMYWYRQDPGQGLRLIYYSQIVNDFQKGDIAEGYSVSREKKESFPLTVTSAQKNPTAFYLCASSIGLLAASTDTQYFGPGTRLTVL.

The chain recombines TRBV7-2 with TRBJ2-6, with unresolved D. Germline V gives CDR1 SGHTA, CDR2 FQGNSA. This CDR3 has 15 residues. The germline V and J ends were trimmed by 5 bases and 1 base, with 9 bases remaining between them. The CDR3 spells CASSPQVSGANVLTF. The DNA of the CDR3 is TGTGCCAGCAGCCCTCAAGTATCTGGGGCCAACGTCCTGACTTTC.

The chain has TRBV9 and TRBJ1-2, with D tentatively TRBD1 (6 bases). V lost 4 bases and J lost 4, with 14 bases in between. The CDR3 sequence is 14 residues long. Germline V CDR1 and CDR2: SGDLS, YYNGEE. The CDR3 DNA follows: TGTGCCAGCAGCCTACGGGACAACACCTATGGCTACACCTTC. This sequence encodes CASSLRDNTYGYTF.

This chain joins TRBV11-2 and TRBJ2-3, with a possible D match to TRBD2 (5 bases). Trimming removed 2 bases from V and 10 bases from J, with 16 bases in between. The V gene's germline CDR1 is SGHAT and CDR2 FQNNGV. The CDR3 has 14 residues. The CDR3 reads CASSLTSRTGAQYF. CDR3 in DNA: TGTGCCAGCAGCTTAACCTCCAGGACTGGGGCGCAGTATTTT.

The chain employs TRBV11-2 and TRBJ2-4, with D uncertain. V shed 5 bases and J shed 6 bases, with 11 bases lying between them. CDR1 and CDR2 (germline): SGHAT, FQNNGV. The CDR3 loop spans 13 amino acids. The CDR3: CASSRPVLNIQYF. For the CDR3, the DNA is TGTGCCAGCAGCCGACCCGTATTAAACATTCAGTACTTC.

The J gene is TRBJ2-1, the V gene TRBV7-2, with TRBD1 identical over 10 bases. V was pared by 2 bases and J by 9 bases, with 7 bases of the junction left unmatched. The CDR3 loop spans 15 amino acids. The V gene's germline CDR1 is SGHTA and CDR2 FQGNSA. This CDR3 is CASSLYGQGGTEQFF. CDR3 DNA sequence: TGTGCCAGCAGCTTATACGGACAGGGGGGCACTGAGCAGTTCTTC. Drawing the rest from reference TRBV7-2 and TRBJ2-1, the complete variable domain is GAGVSQSPSNKVTEKGKDVELRCDPISGHTALYWYRQSLGQGLEFLIYFQGNSAPDKSGLPSDRFSAERTGGSVSTLTIQRTQQEDSAVYLCASSLYGQGGTEQFFGPGTRLTVL.

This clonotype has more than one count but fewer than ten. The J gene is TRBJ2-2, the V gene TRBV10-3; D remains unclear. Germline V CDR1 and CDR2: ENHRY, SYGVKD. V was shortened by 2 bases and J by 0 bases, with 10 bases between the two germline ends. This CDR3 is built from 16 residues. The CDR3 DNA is TGTGCCATCAGTGAGCCTCTCTACGCGAACACCGGGGAGCTGTTTTTT. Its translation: CAISEPLYANTGELFF.

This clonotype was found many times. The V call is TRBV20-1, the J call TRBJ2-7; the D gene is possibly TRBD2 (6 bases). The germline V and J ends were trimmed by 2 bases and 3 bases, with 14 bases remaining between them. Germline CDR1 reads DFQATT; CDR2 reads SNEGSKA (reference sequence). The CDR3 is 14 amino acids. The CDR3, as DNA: TGCAGTGCTAGACTAGCGTTGTCCCTCTACGAGCAGTACTTC. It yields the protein CSARLALSLYEQYF.

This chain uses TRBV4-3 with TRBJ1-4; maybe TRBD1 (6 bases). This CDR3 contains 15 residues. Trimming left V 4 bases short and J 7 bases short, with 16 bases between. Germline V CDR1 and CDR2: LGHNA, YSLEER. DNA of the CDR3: TGCGCCAGCAGCCGGGTCAGGGGTTTCGGTGAAAAACTGTTTTTT. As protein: CASSRVRGFGEKLFF.

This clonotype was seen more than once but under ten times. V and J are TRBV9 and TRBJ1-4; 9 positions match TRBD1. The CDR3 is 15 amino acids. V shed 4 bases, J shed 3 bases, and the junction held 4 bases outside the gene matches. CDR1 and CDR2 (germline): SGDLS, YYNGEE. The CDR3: CASSKQGAPNEKLFF. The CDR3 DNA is TGTGCCAGCAGCAAACAGGGGGCCCCTAATGAAAAACTGTTTTTT.

The CDR3 DNA follows: TGTGCCAGCAGTTACTCAGGGACTAGCGGGTATACAGATACGCAGTATTTT. It is translated as CASSYSGTSGYTDTQYF. V gene TRBV6-5 combines with J gene TRBJ2-3; 12 positions match TRBD2. CDR1 and CDR2 from the germline V gene are MNHEY and SVGAGI. The V and J ends lost 0 bases and 3 bases, in that order; junction bases with no gene match: 4. The CDR3 is made up of 17 amino acids.

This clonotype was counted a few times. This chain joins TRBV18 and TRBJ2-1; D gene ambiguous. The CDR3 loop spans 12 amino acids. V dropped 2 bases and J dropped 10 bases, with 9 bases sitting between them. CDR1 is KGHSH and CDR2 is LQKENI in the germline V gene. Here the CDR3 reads CASSPTMKEQFF. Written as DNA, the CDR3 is TGTGCCAGCTCACCAACCATGAAGGAGCAGTTCTTC.

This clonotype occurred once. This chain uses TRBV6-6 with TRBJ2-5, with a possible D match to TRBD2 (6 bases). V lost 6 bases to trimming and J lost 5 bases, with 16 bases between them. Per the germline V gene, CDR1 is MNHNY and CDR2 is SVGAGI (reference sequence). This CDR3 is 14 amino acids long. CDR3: CASSPQDYRETQYF. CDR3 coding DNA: TGTGCCAGCAGCCCACAGGACTACCGGGAGACCCAGTACTTC.